These 8 T cell receptor beta chains originate from one sample sequenced in a study of regulatory T cells in long-lasting Graves disease. Sequencing libraries for TCR beta were prepared with iRepertoire HTBI primers and Arm-PCR of CDR3 regions. Using its own MiXCR run on the multiplex PCR reads, TCRdb lists one record per CDR3 protein. The table shows hundreds of thousands of distinct CDR3 sequences, with 15% to 20% occurring only once. The time point: newly diagnosed GD, antithyroid drugs for less than 3 months. After RNA was extracted from PBMCs, the TCR library was made from it. A further study also used this sample, focusing on T cells in Graves' hyperthyroidism and ophthalmopathy.

The sample in question was peripheral blood mononuclear cells (PBMCs), obtained at new diagnosis, from a patient treated with antithyroid drugs. All receptors come from a man aged 40-55 years with Graves disease.

This clonotype was picked up many times. The chain joins TRBV6-1 to TRBJ1-2; D call uncertain. CDR1 is MNHNS, CDR2 SASEGT, per germline. This CDR3 has 13 amino acids. The V end lost 6 bases, the J end lost 9 bases, and 17 bases lay between the germline ends. The CDR3, as DNA: TGTGCCAGCAGCCAAACAGAGCTGGGGAGCTACACCTTC. Its translation: CASSQTELGSYTF.

This clonotype was recorded a few times. CDR3 amino acids: CSATGGASKETQYF. CDR3 nucleotides: TGCAGTGCCACCGGGGGGGCCTCAAAAGAGACCCAGTACTTC. The rearrangement uses TRBV20-1 and TRBJ2-5, with 8 bases that match TRBD2. The junction had 9 bases not matched to a gene; V was cut back by 6 bases and J by 3 bases. CDR1 and CDR2 (germline): DFQATT, SNEGSKA (reference sequence). The CDR3 sequence is 14 residues long.

In this sample, this clonotype turned up many times. The chain links TRBV28 to TRBJ2-1; TRBD2 agrees at 8 bases. The V gene end was trimmed by 3 bases and the J gene end by 9 bases; junction bases not matched to a gene: 4. This CDR3 has 13 amino acids. In germline, CDR1 is MDHEN, CDR2 SYDVKM. The CDR3 reads CASSLSGGGEQFF. Written as DNA, the CDR3 is TGTGCCAGCAGTTTGAGCGGGGGAGGTGAGCAGTTCTTC.

At least ten counts were recorded for this clonotype. The chain combines TRBV28 with TRBJ2-3, with no clear D. The CDR3 length is 16 residues. Looked up from germline, CDR1 is MDHEN and CDR2 is SYDVKM. With 3 bases removed from V and 1 base from J, the gap between germline ends came to 14 bases. The CDR3 region is CASSFGQNLRTDTQYF. The DNA of the CDR3 is TGTGCCAGCAGTTTTGGCCAAAATCTACGCACAGATACGCAGTATTTT.

This clonotype was counted at least ten times. The CDR3 here is CASRLGALSPYEQYF. Here the CDR3 DNA reads TGTGCCAGCAGACTAGGGGCACTCAGTCCCTACGAGCAGTACTTC. The genes are TRBV28 and TRBJ2-7; D might be TRBD1 or TRBD2, each matching 5 bases. V lost 6 bases and J lost 2, with 17 bases in between. The CDR3 length is 15 residues. Looked up from germline, CDR1 is MDHEN and CDR2 is SYDVKM.

This clonotype was observed many times. The chain is built from TRBV18 and TRBJ2-5; no clear D. Germline V CDR1 and CDR2: KGHSH, LQKENI. V was shortened by 2 bases and J by 2 bases, with 6 bases between the two germline ends. The CDR3 loop spans 13 amino acids. Here the CDR3 DNA reads TGTGCCAGCTCACCATCGGGTCAAGAGACCCAGTACTTC. Amino acids: CASSPSGQETQYF.

This clonotype was found a few times. The rearrangement joins TRBV4-1 to TRBJ1-6; 7 nucleotides match TRBD1. CDR1 is MGHRA and CDR2 is YSYEKL in the germline V gene. V gave up 4 bases and J gave up 10 bases; unmatched junction bases: 7. The CDR3 sequence is 14 residues long. As DNA, the CDR3 is TGCGCCAGCAGCCCACAGGGGATCGGATCACCCCTCCACTTT. Amino acids: CASSPQGIGSPLHF.

Many counts were recorded for this clonotype. This chain joins TRBV12-3 or TRBV12-4 and TRBJ2-3; TRBD2 matches 7 bases. V dropped 7 bases and J dropped 2; count of bases not matched to a gene: 9. The CDR3 loop spans 15 amino acids. Written as DNA, the CDR3 is TGTGCCAGCAACGTAGCGGGTCCCCCCACAGATACGCAGTATTTT. Translation gives CASNVAGPPTDTQYF.